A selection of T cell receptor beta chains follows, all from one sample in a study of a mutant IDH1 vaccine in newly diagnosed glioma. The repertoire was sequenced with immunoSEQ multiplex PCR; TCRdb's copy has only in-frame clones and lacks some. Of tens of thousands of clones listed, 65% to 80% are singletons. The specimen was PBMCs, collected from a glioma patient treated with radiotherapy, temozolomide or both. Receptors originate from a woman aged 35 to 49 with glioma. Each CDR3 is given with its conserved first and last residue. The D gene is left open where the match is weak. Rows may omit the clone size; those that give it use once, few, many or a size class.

DNA: TGTGCCAGCAGTCCTTCACAGGGAAGGAACACTGAAGCTTTCTTT; CDR3: CASSPSQGRNTEAFF; V: TRBV7-8; J: TRBJ1-1; size: NA; D: NA
DNA: TGTGCCATCAGCTCTAGGGACAGGGTATATGAGCAGTTCTTC; CDR3: CAISSRDRVYEQFF; V: TRBV10-3; J: TRBJ2-1; size: NA; D: TRBD1
DNA: TGTGCCAGCAGTGAAATGGAGGGTCATGGCTACACCTTC; CDR3: CASSEMEGHGYTF; V: TRBV2; J: TRBJ1-2; size: NA; D: NA
DNA: TGTGCCACCCTAGCGGGGGAATACAATGAGCAGTTCTTC; CDR3: CATLAGEYNEQFF; V: TRBV10-3; J: TRBJ2-1; size: once; D: TRBD2
DNA: TGTGCCAGCAGCTCGCAAGAGACCCAGTACTTC; CDR3: CASSSQETQYF; V: TRBV5-4; J: TRBJ2-5; size: NA; D: NA
DNA: TGCGCCAGCAGCTTGGTGGCGCAGTCTAACTATGGCTACACCTTC; CDR3: CASSLVAQSNYGYTF; V: TRBV5-1; J: TRBJ1-2; size: once; D: NA
DNA: TGTGCCAGCAGTGTACAGGGGAGCATCTATGGCTACACCTTC; CDR3: CASSVQGSIYGYTF; V: TRBV6-5; J: TRBJ1-2; size: few; D: TRBD1
DNA: TGTGCCAGCAGCGTTCGGGGCGGACCCACCTACAATGAGCAGTTCTTC; CDR3: CASSVRGGPTYNEQFF; V: TRBV11-2; J: TRBJ2-1; size: NA; D: NA
DNA: TGCGCCAGCAGCCAAGATTGGTCTAGCGGGACCTACACCGGGGAGCTGTTTTTT; CDR3: CASSQDWSSGTYTGELFF; V: TRBV4-1; J: TRBJ2-2; size: NA; D: TRBD2
DNA: TGTGCCAGCAGCGTGCGGGGGGGCTCCTCCTACAATGAGCAGTTCTTC; CDR3: CASSVRGGSSYNEQFF; V: TRBV7-9; J: TRBJ2-1; size: NA; D: TRBD2
DNA: TGTGCCTGGGGACAGAGCTCCTACGAGCAGTACTTC; CDR3: CAWGQSSYEQYF; V: TRBV30; J: TRBJ2-7; size: NA; D: NA
DNA: TGCGCCAGCAGTCCGGACAGCTATCAGCCCCAGCATTTT; CDR3: CASSPDSYQPQHF; V: TRBV10-2; J: TRBJ1-5; size: few; D: NA
DNA: TGTGCCAGCAGTTCTATTGGAAGTAACACTGAAGCTTTCTTT; CDR3: CASSSIGSNTEAFF; V: TRBV7-9; J: TRBJ1-1; size: NA; D: NA
DNA: TGTGCCAGCTCTCGTCGGACAGTACAGAACACTGAAGCTTTCTTT; CDR3: CASSRRTVQNTEAFF; V: TRBV27; J: TRBJ1-1; size: NA; D: NA
DNA: TGTGCCAGCGCCAAGTCCACAGATACGCAGTATTTT; CDR3: CASAKSTDTQYF; V: TRBV9; J: TRBJ2-3; size: NA; D: NA
DNA: TGTGCCGGGCTAGCGGGGTTCAATGAGCAGTTCTTC; CDR3: CAGLAGFNEQFF; V: TRBV30; J: TRBJ2-1; size: NA; D: TRBD2
DNA: TGCAGCGCCTCGCCGGGGGCCCCCAATGAGCAGTTCTTC; CDR3: CSASPGAPNEQFF; V: TRBV29-1; J: TRBJ2-1; size: NA; D: NA
DNA: TGTGCCAGCAGCGAGCGGGGGCAGGCGTACTTC; CDR3: CASSERGQAYF; V: TRBV7-2; J: TRBJ2-7; size: NA; D: TRBD2
DNA: TGCGCCAGCAGCCCGAGGGCTAGCGGGGGGGCTGTGATCTCCGAGCAGTACTTC; CDR3: CASSPRASGGAVISEQYF; V: TRBV4-1; J: TRBJ2-7; size: NA; D: TRBD2
DNA: TGCGCCAGCAGCTTGTTAGAGGCAGACGGCTACACCTTC; CDR3: CASSLLEADGYTF; V: TRBV5-1; J: TRBJ1-2; size: NA; D: NA
DNA: TGTGCCCGGCGAATAAACGAACAGGGCTCTGGGGCCAACGTCCTGACTTTC; CDR3: CARRINEQGSGANVLTF; V: TRBV11-2; J: TRBJ2-6; size: once; D: NA
DNA: TGCGCCAGCAGCTTGGACTCCGGGTGGCCCCAGCATTTT; CDR3: CASSLDSGWPQHF; V: TRBV5-1; J: TRBJ1-5; size: NA; D: NA
DNA: TGTGCCAGCAGCTCAGGGGCCATGAACACTGAAGCTTTCTTT; CDR3: CASSSGAMNTEAFF; V: TRBV11-2; J: TRBJ1-1; size: NA; D: NA
DNA: TGTGCCAGCAGCTCTGGGGGGTGGTACGAGCAGTACTTC; CDR3: CASSSGGWYEQYF; V: TRBV7-9; J: TRBJ2-7; size: NA; D: NA
DNA: TGTGCCAGCAGCTCGGACAGGGTAAAACTGTTTTTT; CDR3: CASSSDRVKLFF; V: TRBV7-2; J: TRBJ1-4; size: NA; D: TRBD1